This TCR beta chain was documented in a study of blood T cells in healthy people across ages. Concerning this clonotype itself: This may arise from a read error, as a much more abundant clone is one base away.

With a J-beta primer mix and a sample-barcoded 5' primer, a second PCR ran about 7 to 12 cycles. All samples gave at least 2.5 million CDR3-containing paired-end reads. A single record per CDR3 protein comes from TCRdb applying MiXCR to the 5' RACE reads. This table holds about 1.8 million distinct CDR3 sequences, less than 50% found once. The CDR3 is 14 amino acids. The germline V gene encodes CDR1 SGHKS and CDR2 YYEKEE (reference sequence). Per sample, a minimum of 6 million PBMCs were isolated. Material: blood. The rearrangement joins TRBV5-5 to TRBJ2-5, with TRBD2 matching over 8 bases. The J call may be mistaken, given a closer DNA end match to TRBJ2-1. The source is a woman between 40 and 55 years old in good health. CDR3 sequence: CASSPPSGQETQFF. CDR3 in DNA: TGTGCCAGCAGCCCGCCTAGCGGGCAAGAGACCCAGTTCTTC.